These 7 T cell receptor beta chains were all obtained from the same sample, sequenced in a study of response to subunit inactivated influenza vaccine. TCRdb used MiXCR to reprocess the RT-PCR reads, holding one entry per CDR3 protein. Of about 800,000 distinct CDR3 sequences in the sample, around 20% were seen once. The material was PBMCs from blood, obtained 4 to 6 days after vaccination. The receptor source for this set is a man aged 45-60 years who received an inactivated influenza vaccine.

The V call is TRBV20-1, the J call TRBJ2-7, with TRBD1 identical over 9 bases. Trimming cost V 6 bases and J 4 bases; bases outside gene matches: 10. CDR3 length equals 14 residues. The V gene's germline CDR1 is DFQATT and CDR2 SNEGSKA (reference sequence). The CDR3 is CSAISSTGGYEQYF. CDR3 sequence (DNA): TGCAGTGCGATCAGTTCGACAGGGGGTTACGAGCAGTACTTC.

This clonotype has more than one count but fewer than ten. The chain couples TRBV5-6 to TRBJ2-3; 7 nucleotides line up with TRBD2. This CDR3 spans 16 amino acids. Germline V gene sequence: CDR1 SGHDT, CDR2 YYEEEE. The ends lost 0 bases at V and 1 base at J; junction bases unmatched: 5. The CDR3 region has the DNA TGTGCCAGCAGCTTGGGAGCGGGGATGGGCACAGATACGCAGTATTTT. Protein: CASSLGAGMGTDTQYF.

This clonotype has only a few counts. The rearrangement links TRBV9 to TRBJ2-3; 7 bases align to TRBD2. The J segment lost 3 bases and the V segment lost 0 bases, leaving 7 bases of the junction unmatched. Germline loops: CDR1 SGDLS, CDR2 YYNGEE. The CDR3 sequence is 16 residues long. The CDR3 sequence: CASSVDGGSTTDTQYF. In nucleotides, the CDR3 is TGTGCCAGCAGCGTAGACGGGGGGTCAACAACAGATACGCAGTATTTT. The full variable domain, in which reference TRBV9 and TRBJ2-3 provide the parts outside the CDR3, is DSGVTQTPKHLITATGQRVTLRCSPRSGDLSVYWYQQSLDQGLQFLIQYYNGEERAKGNILERFSAQQFPDLHSELNLSSLELGDSALYFCASSVDGGSTTDTQYFGPGTRLTVL.

The rearrangement joins TRBV20-1 to TRBJ2-6; D is uncertain. This CDR3 has 15 residues. V was pared by 5 bases and J by 0 bases, with 11 bases between. CDR1 is DFQATT and CDR2 is SNEGSKA in the germline V gene (reference sequence). CDR3 DNA sequence: TGCAGTGCTCCCGAGGTAGTCTCTGGGGCCAACGTCCTGACTTTC. This encodes CSAPEVVSGANVLTF.

This clonotype was recorded a few times. This sequence joins TRBV20-1 and TRBJ2-3, with D possibly TRBD1 on 5 matching bases. This CDR3 region has 14 residues. Germline CDR1 is DFQATT and CDR2 is SNEGSKA (reference sequence). Trimming took off 5 bases at V and 0 bases at J, with 12 bases between the two ends. In nucleotides, the CDR3 is TGCAGTGCTCTAGGGGCTACTAGCACAGATACGCAGTATTTT. Its protein is CSALGATSTDTQYF.

This chain links TRBV11-2 with TRBJ2-7; D might be TRBD2 (6 bases). The CDR3 has 15 residues. Trimming pared 6 bases from V and 6 bases from J, leaving 21 bases between. Germline V gene sequence: CDR1 SGHAT, CDR2 FQNNGV. The CDR3 region is CASSRVGGLTGEQYF. CDR3 in DNA: TGTGCCAGCAGTAGGGTGGGGGGATTGACGGGCGAGCAGTACTTC.

The chain couples TRBV5-6 to TRBJ2-5; possible D gene TRBD2, 6 bases. The V end lost 4 bases, the J end lost 5 bases, and 15 bases lay between the germline ends. The V gene's germline CDR1 is SGHDT and CDR2 YYEEEE. This CDR3 has 14 amino acids. The DNA for the CDR3 is TGTGCCAGCAGCAGAGGGACTGCCACCGAGACCCAGTACTTC. As protein: CASSRGTATETQYF.